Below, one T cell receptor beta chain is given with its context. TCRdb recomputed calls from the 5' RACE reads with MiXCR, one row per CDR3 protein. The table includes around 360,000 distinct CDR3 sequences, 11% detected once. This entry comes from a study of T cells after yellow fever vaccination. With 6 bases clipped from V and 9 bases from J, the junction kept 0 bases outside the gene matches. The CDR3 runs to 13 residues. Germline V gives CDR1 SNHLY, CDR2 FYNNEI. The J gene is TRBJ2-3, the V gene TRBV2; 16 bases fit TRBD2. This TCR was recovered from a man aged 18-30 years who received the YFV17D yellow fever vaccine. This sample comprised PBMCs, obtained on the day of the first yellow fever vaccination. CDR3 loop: CASRGLAGGTQYF. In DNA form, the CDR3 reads TGTGCCAGCAGGGGACTAGCGGGGGGGACGCAGTATTTT. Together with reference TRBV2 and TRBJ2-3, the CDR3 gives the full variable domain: EPEVTQTPSHQVTQMGQEVILRCVPISNHLYFYWYRQILGQKVEFLVSFYNNEISEKSEIFDDQFSVERPDGSNFTLKIRSTKLEDSAMYFCASRGLAGGTQYFGPGTRLTVL.